This is a list of T cell receptor beta chains from one sample in a study of vaccination and CD4 T cells after COVID-19. MiXCR was run by TCRdb on the PCR reads, yielding one entry per CDR3 protein. The sample lists about 24,000 distinct CDR3 sequences, 50% to 65% seen once, with about 1% in the top ten. Source: CD4+ T cells from blood, taken before SARS-CoV-2 vaccination. All receptors derive from a human donor who had recovered from COVID-19. The CDR3 runs from the conserved cysteine through the conserved F or W. The D gene is left open where the match is weak. Where a row states a size, it is once, few, many or the class of an expanded clone; other rows omit it.

j_gene	d_gene	len	abundance	v_gene	CDR3aa	CDR3nt
TRBJ2-7	-	15	few	TRBV20-1	CSASPPPGSSYEQYF	TGCAGTGCTAGTCCCCCGCCTGGGAGCTCCTACGAGCAGTACTTC
TRBJ2-1	TRBD2	18	few	TRBV7-2	CASSSRAGTSYSYNEQFF	TGTGCCAGCAGCTCCCGCGCCGGGACTAGCTACTCCTACAATGAGCAGTTCTTC
TRBJ1-3	-	12	few	TRBV20-1	CSARTDGNTIYF	TGCAGTGCTCGGACAGATGGAAACACCATATATTTT
TRBJ1-1	TRBD1	14	-	TRBV6-5	CASSSTGFETEAFF	TGTGCCAGCAGTTCGACAGGGTTCGAAACTGAAGCTTTCTTT
TRBJ2-7	TRBD1	13	few	TRBV20-1	CSARVPTGWEQYF	TGCAGTGCTAGAGTACCGACAGGGTGGGAGCAGTACTTC
TRBJ1-3	-	14	once	TRBV6-1	CASRGLRSGNTIYF	TGTGCCAGCAGAGGACTTAGGTCTGGAAACACCATATATTTT
TRBJ1-4	TRBD1	14	-	TRBV6-1	CASSTRDRDEKLFF	TGTGCCAGCAGTACCCGGGACAGGGATGAAAAACTGTTTTTT
TRBJ1-3	TRBD1	14	-	TRBV20-1	CSARSQGAGNTIYF	TGCAGTGCTAGATCCCAGGGGGCTGGAAACACCATATATTTT
TRBJ2-7	TRBD2	14	-	TRBV4-1	CASSQPTSGYEQYF	TGCGCCAGCAGCCAACCGACTAGCGGCTACGAGCAGTACTTC
TRBJ1-1	-	14	few	TRBV20-1	CSALRVRGATEAFF	TGCAGTGCTCTCAGGGTACGGGGCGCCACTGAAGCTTTCTTT
TRBJ2-7	-	14	-	TRBV5-4	CASSLAGISNEQYF	TGTGCCAGCAGCTTGGCAGGGATTAGCAACGAGCAGTACTTC
TRBJ1-5	TRBD1	14	-	TRBV2	CASRADRGDQPQHF	TGTGCCAGCAGAGCCGACAGGGGCGATCAGCCCCAGCATTTT
TRBJ1-2	-	15	-	TRBV7-2	CASSYASGGDYGYTF	TGTGCCAGCAGCTACGCCTCGGGGGGCGACTATGGCTACACCTTC
TRBJ2-7	TRBD2	15	-	TRBV20-1	CSASGDSGRAYEQYF	TGCAGTGCTAGTGGGGATAGCGGGAGGGCCTACGAGCAGTACTTC
TRBJ2-1	TRBD2	17	-	TRBV6-1	CASSESSLAGGHNEQFF	TGTGCCAGCAGTGAATCCTCACTAGCGGGAGGCCACAATGAGCAGTTCTTC
TRBJ2-7	TRBD1	13	-	TRBV10-1	CASRRDRAGEQYF	TGCGCCAGCAGGAGGGACAGGGCCGGGGAGCAGTACTTC
TRBJ2-5	TRBD1	16	-	TRBV6-2/TRBV6-3	CASNSIGTVSQETQYF	TGTGCCAGCAACTCCATCGGGACAGTCTCCCAAGAGACCCAGTACTTC
TRBJ2-3	TRBD2	16	-	TRBV20-1	CSASGLAGPGTDTQYF	TGCAGTGCTTCGGGACTAGCGGGACCAGGAACAGATACGCAGTATTTT
TRBJ1-2	TRBD1	15	-	TRBV28	CASTVGDRGRNGYTF	TGTGCCAGCACCGTGGGAGACAGGGGGAGGAATGGCTACACCTTC